The present TCR beta chain was sequenced within a study of OX40 agonist ivuxolimab in advanced cancers. Study-wide results and caveats: Normalized T-cell clonal expansion was also low in a subset of nonresponders.

Trimming took 3 bases from V and 7 from J, leaving 3 bases between them. CDR1 and CDR2 (germline): MDHEN, SYDVKM. This CDR3 region has 10 residues. The protocol was immunoSEQ multiplex PCR, while the TCRdb copy is restricted to in-frame clones and leaves out a portion. The profile shows 55,000 to 70,000 clones, approximately 89% of them singletons. No patient had autoimmune disease or received systemic immunosuppression. Concerning this clone itself: As yet, its antigen is unknown.

This receptor was identified in an adult with an advanced solid tumor such as melanoma, head and neck, liver or kidney cancer. Source: CD4+ or CD8+ T cells sorted from blood, taken in a trial of the OX40 agonist ivuxolimab. This chain uses TRBV28 with TRBJ1-2; D unresolved. As DNA, the CDR3 is TGTGCCAGCAGTTTTATTGGCTACACCTTC. It codes for CASSFIGYTF.